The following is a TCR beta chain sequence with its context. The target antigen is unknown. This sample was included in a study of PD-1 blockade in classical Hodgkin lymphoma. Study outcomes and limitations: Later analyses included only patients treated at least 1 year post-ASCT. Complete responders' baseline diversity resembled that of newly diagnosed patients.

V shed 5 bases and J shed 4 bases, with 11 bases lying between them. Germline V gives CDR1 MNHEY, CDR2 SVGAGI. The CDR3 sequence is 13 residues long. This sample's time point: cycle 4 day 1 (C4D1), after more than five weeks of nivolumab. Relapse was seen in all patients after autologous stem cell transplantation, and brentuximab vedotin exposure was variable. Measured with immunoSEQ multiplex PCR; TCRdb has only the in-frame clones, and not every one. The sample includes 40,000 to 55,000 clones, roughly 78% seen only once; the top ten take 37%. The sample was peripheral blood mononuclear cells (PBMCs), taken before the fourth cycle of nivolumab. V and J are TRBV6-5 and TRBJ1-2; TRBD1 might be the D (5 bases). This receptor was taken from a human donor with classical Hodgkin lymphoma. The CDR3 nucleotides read TGTGCCAGCAGTCAGGGACTAAGCTATGGCTACACCTTC. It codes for CASSQGLSYGYTF.